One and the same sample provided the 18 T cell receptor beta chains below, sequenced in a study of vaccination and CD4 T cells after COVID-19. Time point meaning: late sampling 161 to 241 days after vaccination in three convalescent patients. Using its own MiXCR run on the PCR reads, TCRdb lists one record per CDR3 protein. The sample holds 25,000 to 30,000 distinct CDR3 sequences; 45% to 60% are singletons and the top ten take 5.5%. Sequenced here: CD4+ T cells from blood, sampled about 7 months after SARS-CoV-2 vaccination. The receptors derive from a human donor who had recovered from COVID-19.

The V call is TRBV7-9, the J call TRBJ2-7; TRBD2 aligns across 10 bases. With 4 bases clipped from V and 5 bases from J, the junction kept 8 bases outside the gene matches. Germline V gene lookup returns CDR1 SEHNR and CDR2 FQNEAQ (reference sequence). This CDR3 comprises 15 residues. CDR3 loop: CASSSSGTSVDEQYF. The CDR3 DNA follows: TGTGCCAGCAGCTCATCCGGGACTAGCGTCGACGAGCAGTACTTC.

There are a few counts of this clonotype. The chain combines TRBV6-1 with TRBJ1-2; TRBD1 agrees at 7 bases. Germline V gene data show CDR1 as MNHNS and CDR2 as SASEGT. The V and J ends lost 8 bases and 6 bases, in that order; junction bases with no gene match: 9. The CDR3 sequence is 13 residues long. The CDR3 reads CASGQGEMNGYTF. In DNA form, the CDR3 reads TGTGCCAGCGGTCAGGGGGAAATGAATGGCTACACCTTC.

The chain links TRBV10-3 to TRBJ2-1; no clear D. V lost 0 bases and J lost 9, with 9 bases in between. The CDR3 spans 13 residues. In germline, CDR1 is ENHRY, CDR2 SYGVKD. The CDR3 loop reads CAISESAVLEQFF. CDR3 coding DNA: TGTGCCATCAGTGAGTCGGCAGTACTTGAGCAGTTCTTC.

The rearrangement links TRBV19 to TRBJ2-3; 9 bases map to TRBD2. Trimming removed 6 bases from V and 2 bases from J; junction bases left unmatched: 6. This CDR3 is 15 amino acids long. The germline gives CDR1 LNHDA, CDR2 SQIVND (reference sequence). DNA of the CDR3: TGTGCCAGTAGGCCCCTAGCGGGACACACAGATACGCAGTATTTT. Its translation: CASRPLAGHTDTQYF. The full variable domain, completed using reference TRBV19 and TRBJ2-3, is DGGITQSPKYLFRKEGQNVTLSCEQNLNHDAMYWYRQDPGQGLRLIYYSQIVNDFQKGDIAEGYSVSREKKESFPLTVTSAQKNPTAFYLCASRPLAGHTDTQYFGPGTRLTVL.

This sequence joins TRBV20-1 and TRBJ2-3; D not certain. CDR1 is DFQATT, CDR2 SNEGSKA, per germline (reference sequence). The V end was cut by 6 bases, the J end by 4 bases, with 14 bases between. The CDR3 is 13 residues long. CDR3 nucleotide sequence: TGCAGTGCCATACTGAAGGGCCCAGATACGCAGTATTTT. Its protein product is CSAILKGPDTQYF.

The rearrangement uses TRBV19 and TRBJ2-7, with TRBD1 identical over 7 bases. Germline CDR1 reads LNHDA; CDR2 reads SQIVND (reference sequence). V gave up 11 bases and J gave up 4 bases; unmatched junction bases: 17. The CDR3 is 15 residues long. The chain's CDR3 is CASRGTASSLYEQYF. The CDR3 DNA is TGTGCCTCGCGTGGGACAGCAAGCTCTCTTTACGAGCAGTACTTC.

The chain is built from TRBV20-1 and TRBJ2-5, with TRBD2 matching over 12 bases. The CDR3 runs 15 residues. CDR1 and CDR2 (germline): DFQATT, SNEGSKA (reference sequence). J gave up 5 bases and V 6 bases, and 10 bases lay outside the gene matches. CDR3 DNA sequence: TGCAGTGCCCCAAACAGACTAGCGGGAGTGGAGACCCAGTACTTC. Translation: CSAPNRLAGVETQYF.

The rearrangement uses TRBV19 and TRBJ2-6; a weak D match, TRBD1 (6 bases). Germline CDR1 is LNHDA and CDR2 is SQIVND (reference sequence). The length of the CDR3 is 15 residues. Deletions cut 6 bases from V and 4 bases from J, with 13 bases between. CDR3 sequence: CASSRGDRGANVLTF. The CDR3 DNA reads TGTGCCAGTAGCAGGGGCGACAGGGGGGCCAACGTCCTGACTTTC. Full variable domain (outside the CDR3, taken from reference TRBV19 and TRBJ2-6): DGGITQSPKYLFRKEGQNVTLSCEQNLNHDAMYWYRQDPGQGLRLIYYSQIVNDFQKGDIAEGYSVSREKKESFPLTVTSAQKNPTAFYLCASSRGDRGANVLTFGAGSRLTVL.

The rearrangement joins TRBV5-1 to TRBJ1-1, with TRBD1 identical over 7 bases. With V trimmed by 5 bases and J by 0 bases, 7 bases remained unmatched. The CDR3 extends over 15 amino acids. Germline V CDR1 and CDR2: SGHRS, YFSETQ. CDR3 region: CASSFGTAMNTEAFF. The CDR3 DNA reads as TGCGCCAGCAGTTTCGGGACAGCTATGAACACTGAAGCTTTCTTT.

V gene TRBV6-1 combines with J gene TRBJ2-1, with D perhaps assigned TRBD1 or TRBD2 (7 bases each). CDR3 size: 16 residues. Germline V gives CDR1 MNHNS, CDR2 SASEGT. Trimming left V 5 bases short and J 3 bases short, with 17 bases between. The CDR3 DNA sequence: TGTGCCAGCAGTCGTCCGACAGGGAGGGACTACAATGAGCAGTTCTTC. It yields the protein CASSRPTGRDYNEQFF.

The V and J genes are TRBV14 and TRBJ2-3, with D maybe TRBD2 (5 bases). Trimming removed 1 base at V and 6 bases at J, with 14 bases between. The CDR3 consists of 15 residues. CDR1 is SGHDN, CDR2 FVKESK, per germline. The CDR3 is CASSQVPGSWDTQYF. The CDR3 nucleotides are TGTGCCAGCAGCCAAGTTCCGGGATCATGGGATACGCAGTATTTT.

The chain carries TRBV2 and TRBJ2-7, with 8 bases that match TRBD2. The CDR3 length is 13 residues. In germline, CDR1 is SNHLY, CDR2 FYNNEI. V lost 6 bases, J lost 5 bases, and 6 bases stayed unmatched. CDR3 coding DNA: TGTGCCAGCAGGCCGGGACTAGTTCACGAGCAGTACTTC. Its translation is CASRPGLVHEQYF.

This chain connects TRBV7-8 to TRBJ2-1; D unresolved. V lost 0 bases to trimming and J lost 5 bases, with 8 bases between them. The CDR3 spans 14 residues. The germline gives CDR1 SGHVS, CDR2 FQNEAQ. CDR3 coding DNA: TGTGCCAGCAGCTTAGCGGTCAGCCACAATGAGCAGTTCTTC. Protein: CASSLAVSHNEQFF.

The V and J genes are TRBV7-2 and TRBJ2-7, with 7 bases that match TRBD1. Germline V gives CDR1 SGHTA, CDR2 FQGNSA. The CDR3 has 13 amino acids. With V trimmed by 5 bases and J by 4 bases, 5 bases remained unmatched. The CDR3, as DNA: TGTGCCAGCAGCCCGGAACAGGGGTACGAGCAGTACTTC. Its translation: CASSPEQGYEQYF.

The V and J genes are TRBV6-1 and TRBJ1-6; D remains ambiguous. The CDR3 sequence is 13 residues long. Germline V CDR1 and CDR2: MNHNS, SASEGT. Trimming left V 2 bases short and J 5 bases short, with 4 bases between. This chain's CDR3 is CASSEQDNSPLHF. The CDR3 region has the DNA TGTGCCAGCAGTGAACAGGATAATTCACCCCTCCACTTT.

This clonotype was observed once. In nucleotides, the CDR3 is TGTGCCAGCAGTCGATTTATACAACCGGGACAGGGGAATGGCTACACCTTC. It translates to CASSRFIQPGQGNGYTF. The chain couples TRBV6-1 to TRBJ1-2; 10 bases fit TRBD1. The germline V gene has CDR1 MNHNS and CDR2 SASEGT. The V segment lost 5 bases and the J segment 6 bases; nucleotides outside the gene matches: 15. CDR3 length equals 17 residues.

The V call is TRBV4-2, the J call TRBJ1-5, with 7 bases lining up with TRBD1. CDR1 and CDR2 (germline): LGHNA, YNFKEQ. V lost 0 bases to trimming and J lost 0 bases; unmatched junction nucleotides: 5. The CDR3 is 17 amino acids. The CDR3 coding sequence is TGTGCCAGCAGCCAAGATTTGGGACAGTATAGCAATCAGCCCCAGCATTTT. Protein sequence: CASSQDLGQYSNQPQHF.

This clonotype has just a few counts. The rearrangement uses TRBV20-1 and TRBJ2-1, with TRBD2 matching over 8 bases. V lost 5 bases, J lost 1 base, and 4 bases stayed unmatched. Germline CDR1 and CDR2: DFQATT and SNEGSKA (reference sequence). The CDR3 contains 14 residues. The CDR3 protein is CSALSGISYNEQFF. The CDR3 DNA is TGCAGTGCTCTTAGCGGGATATCCTACAATGAGCAGTTCTTC.